This T cell receptor beta chain was sequenced in a study of CD8 T cells in ankylosing spondylitis. After removal of 3 bases from V and 5 bases from J, the junction contained 4 bases not matched to a gene. This CDR3 has 13 residues. Per the germline V gene, CDR1 is MGHDK and CDR2 is SYGVNS. With molecular barcodes, quantitative 5'-RACE was used to make the TCR beta libraries. TCRdb passed the 5' RACE reads through MiXCR, listing each CDR3 protein once. The sample yields fewer than 400,000 distinct CDR3 sequences, about 15% seen once. About this clonotype itself: What it binds is not known.

Points from the study as a whole: Some of the motif variants had earlier been found in reactive arthritis patients' fluid and blood. Disease-linked clones bore a CD8+ phenotype, appearing relatively rarely in peripheral blood. Apparently characteristic of ankylosing spondylitis blood was a TCR beta motif (roughly eight highly homologous variants).

The rearrangement links TRBV25-1 to TRBJ2-7; 7 positions agree with TRBD1. The receptor was isolated from a male donor with ankylosing spondylitis or in good health (not recorded which). Sequenced material: blood, either unsorted or a sorted T cell fraction (not recorded which). The CDR3 bases are TGTGCCAGCAGTGACCCCGACAGGGACGAGCAGTACTTC. It is translated as CASSDPDRDEQYF.